This TCR beta chain was sequenced in a study of siplizumab effects on memory and regulatory T cells. Around 100,000 TCR templates per sample were assayed. Profiled with immunoSEQ multiplex PCR; TCRdb holds only in-frame clones, not every one. Of about 100,000 clones detected, about 91% appear once; the ten largest clones hold about 0.15%. Per germline, CDR1 SGHRS and CDR2 YFSETQ. V gave up 4 bases and J gave up 3 bases; unmatched junction bases: 10. The CDR3 is 16 amino acids. The sequence derives from a human donor in good health. The chain uses TRBV5-1 and TRBJ2-3, with 8 positions matching TRBD2. The sequenced material came from CD4+ T cells sorted from blood. The CDR3, as DNA: TGCGCCAGCAGCATCGACGGGGGGGCCCGAACAGATACGCAGTATTTT. Translating gives CASSIDGGARTDTQYF.